These T cell receptor beta chains were read from a single sample in a study of cytomegalovirus exposure and HLA in healthy donors. Produced via immunoSEQ multiplex PCR; TCRdb's table is partial and in-frame only. Here the sample table reports approximately 110,000 clones. Source material: PBMCs. Receptors originate from a man between 18 and 29 years old in good health and CMV-seronegative. Both conserved end residues are part of each CDR3. Each record gives: V gene, J gene, D gene, CDR3 DNA, CDR3 protein. The D gene is left open where the match is weak.

TRBV7-2	TRBJ2-7	-	TGTGCCAGCAGCTCCCGACAGGAGTCCTACGAGCAGTACTTC	CASSSRQESYEQYF
TRBV19	TRBJ1-6	-	TGTGCCAGTAGTGAAAGGGGTTCACCCCTCCACTTT	CASSERGSPLHF
TRBV27	TRBJ1-5	-	TGTGCCAGCAGTCCAGGGGTTGTCAATCAGCCCCAGCATTTT	CASSPGVVNQPQHF
TRBV19	TRBJ2-7	-	TGTGCCAGTAGCCCCTTGGAGGGGATGAGGTACGAGCAGTACTTC	CASSPLEGMRYEQYF
TRBV6-5	TRBJ2-7	-	TGTGCCAGCAGCCCCGACAGCACCTACGAGCAGTACTTC	CASSPDSTYEQYF
TRBV5-1	TRBJ1-5	-	TGCGCCAGCAAACCCCGGGAGGGGCCGGCTCAGCCCCAGCATTTT	CASKPREGPAQPQHF
TRBV5-4	TRBJ2-1	TRBD1	TGTGCCAGCAGCCAAGACAGGGGGCGTTTGGATGAGCAGTTCTTC	CASSQDRGRLDEQFF
TRBV7-6	TRBJ1-4	TRBD1	TGTGCCAGCAGCTCCCCCGGGACAGGGATAAATGAAAAACTGTTTTTT	CASSSPGTGINEKLFF
TRBV5-1	TRBJ2-5	-	TGCGCCAGCAGCTTGGAGGACAGCCTCCAAGAGACCCAGTACTTC	CASSLEDSLQETQYF
TRBV30	TRBJ1-2	-	TGTGCCTGGAGATCCCGGGGAGTTGGCTACACCTTC	CAWRSRGVGYTF
TRBV5-4	TRBJ2-5	-	TGTGCCAGCAGCTTGGTAGCAGGGGACCAAGAGACCCAGTACTTC	CASSLVAGDQETQYF
TRBV4-2	TRBJ2-5	-	TGTGCCAGCGCGTTCGATATCCAAGAGACCCAGTACTTC	CASAFDIQETQYF
TRBV28	TRBJ2-7	TRBD2	TGTGCCAGCAGCCATGGACTAGAGCGGGGAAGCAGCTCCTACGAGCAGTACTTC	CASSHGLERGSSSYEQYF
TRBV7-9	TRBJ2-2	TRBD1	TGTGCCAGCAGCCCGACCCCGGGACAGAGAAGATCCACCGGGGAGCTGTTTTTT	CASSPTPGQRRSTGELFF
TRBV25-1	TRBJ1-2	TRBD1	TGTGCCAGCAGTGGCCGGGACAGGGTCATTAGCTACACCTTC	CASSGRDRVISYTF
TRBV5-1	TRBJ1-3	-	TGCGCCAGCAGCTTGGTCGGGGGTCTAACAGACACCATATATTTT	CASSLVGGLTDTIYF